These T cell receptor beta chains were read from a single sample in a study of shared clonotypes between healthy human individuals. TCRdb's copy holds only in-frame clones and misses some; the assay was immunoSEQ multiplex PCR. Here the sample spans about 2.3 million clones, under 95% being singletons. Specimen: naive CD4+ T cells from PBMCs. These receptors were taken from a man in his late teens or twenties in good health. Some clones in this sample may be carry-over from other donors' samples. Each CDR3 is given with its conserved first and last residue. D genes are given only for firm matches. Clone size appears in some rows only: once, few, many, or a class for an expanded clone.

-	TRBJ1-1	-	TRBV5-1	TGCGCCAGCAGCTCGGACGTTCGGGTCACTGAAGCTTTCTTT	CASSSDVRVTEAFF
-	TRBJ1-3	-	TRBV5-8	TGTGCCAGCAGCGCCGCCGGGACGGTAAACACCATATATTTT	CASSAAGTVNTIYF
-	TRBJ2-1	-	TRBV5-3	TGTGCCAGCAGCCTGCTGATGCTCTCCTACAATGAGCAGTTCTTC	CASSLLMLSYNEQFF
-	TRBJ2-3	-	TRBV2	TGTGCCAGCAGTGAATGGGGCGGGACCCGCACAGATACGCAGTATTTT	CASSEWGGTRTDTQYF
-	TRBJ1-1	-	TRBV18	TGTGCCAGCTCACTAGACACTGAAGCTTTCTTT	CASSLDTEAFF
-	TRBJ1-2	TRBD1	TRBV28	TGTGCCAGCAGTTTAGGGACAGGGGGTGATGGCTACACCTTC	CASSLGTGGDGYTF
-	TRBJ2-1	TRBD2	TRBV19	TGTGCCAGTAGTATAGGCGGGACTAGCGGGAGCCATGAGCAGTTCTTC	CASSIGGTSGSHEQFF
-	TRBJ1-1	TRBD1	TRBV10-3	TGTGCCATCAGTGCCGGGACAGGGGGCATTTCGAGAACTGAAGCTTTCTTT	CAISAGTGGISRTEAFF
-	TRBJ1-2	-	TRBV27	TGTGCCAGCAGTTTATTAGGAGGTCTTGACTATGGCTACACCTTC	CASSLLGGLDYGYTF
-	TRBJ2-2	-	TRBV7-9	TGTGCCACTCCACCCGGACAGCCAAACACCGGGGAGCTGTTTTTT	CATPPGQPNTGELFF
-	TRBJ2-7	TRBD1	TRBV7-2	TGTGCCAGCAGCTCGGGACAGGGGGGGCCCTACGAGCAGTACTTC	CASSSGQGGPYEQYF
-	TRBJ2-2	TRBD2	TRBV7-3	TGTGCCAGCAGCTCCGCTAGCGGGAGTAACACCGGGGAGCTGTTTTTT	CASSSASGSNTGELFF
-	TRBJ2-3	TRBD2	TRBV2	TGTGCCAGCAGTTCGGGACTAGCGGAGAGCACAGATACGCAGTATTTT	CASSSGLAESTDTQYF
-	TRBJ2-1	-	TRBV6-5	TGTGCCAGCAGCCCAGGGGTACGGGGAGAGCAGTTCTTC	CASSPGVRGEQFF
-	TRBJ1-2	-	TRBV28	TGTGCCAGCAGTTCTCCCGGGGGGGGCAAGGCGGGAGGCTACACCTTC	CASSSPGGGKAGGYTF
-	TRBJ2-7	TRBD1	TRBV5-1	TGCGCCAGCAGCTTGGAGGGGGCATACGAGCAGTACTTC	CASSLEGAYEQYF
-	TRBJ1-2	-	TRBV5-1	TGCGCCAGCAGCTTGGGGCAGCCGGACGGCTATGGCTACACCTTC	CASSLGQPDGYGYTF
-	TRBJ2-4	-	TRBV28	TGTGCCAGCACCGGGCGTTTGGGTCTAGCCAAAAACATTCAGTACTTC	CASTGRLGLAKNIQYF
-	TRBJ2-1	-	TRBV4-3	TGCGCCAGCAGCCAGTGGGGGGATAGCGGATACAATGAGCAGTTCTTC	CASSQWGDSGYNEQFF
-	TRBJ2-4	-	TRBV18	TGTGCCAGCTCACCAGCGCAGGCCCTAGCCAAAAACATTCAGTACTTC	CASSPAQALAKNIQYF
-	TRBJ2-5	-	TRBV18	TGTGCCAGCTCACCAGAGGGCAGTCAAGAGACCCAGTACTTC	CASSPEGSQETQYF
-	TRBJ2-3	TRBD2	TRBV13	TGTGCCAGCAGCGTGACTAGCTGGGGAGGTACAGATACGCAGTATTTT	CASSVTSWGGTDTQYF
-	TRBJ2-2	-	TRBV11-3	TGTGCCAGCAGCTTAGACAGGGTCGGGGAGCTGTTTTTT	CASSLDRVGELFF
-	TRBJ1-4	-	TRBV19	TGTGCCAGTAGTATACAGGGTGCTAATGAAAAACTGTTTTTT	CASSIQGANEKLFF
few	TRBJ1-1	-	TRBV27	TGTGCCAGCAGCCGTGGTACTGAAGCTTTCTTT	CASSRGTEAFF
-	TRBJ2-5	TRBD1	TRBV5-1	TGCGCCAGCAGCGGAATACCGGGACAGTTAGAGACCCAGTACTTC	CASSGIPGQLETQYF
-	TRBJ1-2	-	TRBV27	TGTGCCAGCAGTTTAAAGAATCCGGGGGCGCAGTCAGGCTACACCTTC	CASSLKNPGAQSGYTF
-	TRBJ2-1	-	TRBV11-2	TGTGCCAGCAGCTCCCACCCATACAGGGCTACCTACAATGAGCAGTTCTTC	CASSSHPYRATYNEQFF